These 23 T cell receptor beta chains were all obtained from the same sample, sequenced in a study of shared T cell receptors in the human thymus. Clones were read by immunoSEQ multiplex PCR, and TCRdb kept only the in-frame ones, dropping some. The data contain 720,000 or so clones, roughly 88% of them singletons. These data also formed part of another study, on human thymus T cells.

The sequenced material came from thymocytes. The receptor source for this set is a girl less than two years old with a congenital heart defect.

This clone was picked up one time. The J gene is TRBJ1-6, the V gene TRBV6-5; the D gene is possibly TRBD1 (6 bases). Germline assignment: CDR1 MNHEY and CDR2 SVGAGI. CDR3 size: 15 residues. Trimming took off 2 bases at V and 7 bases at J, with 12 bases between the two ends. CDR3 residues: CASSYRGQRNSPLHF. DNA for the CDR3: TGTGCCAGCAGTTACCGAGGACAGAGAAATTCACCCCTCCACTTT.

The chain carries TRBV5-1 and TRBJ2-1; the match to TRBD2 covers 12 bases. The V and J ends lost 0 bases and 3 bases, in that order; junction bases with no gene match: 4. The V gene's germline CDR1 is SGHRS and CDR2 YFSETQ. This CDR3 has 17 amino acids. CDR3 residues: CASSLGLAGAIYNEQFF. CDR3 DNA: TGCGCCAGCAGCTTGGGACTAGCGGGGGCCATCTACAATGAGCAGTTCTTC.

This chain links TRBV7-6 with TRBJ1-3, with D possibly being TRBD1 (6 bases). The CDR3 totals 16 residues. Trimming removed 4 bases from V and 4 bases from J, with 17 bases in between. CDR1 is SGHVS and CDR2 is FNYEAQ in the germline V gene. The CDR3 reads CASSSGLGGAGNTIYF. CDR3 coding DNA: TGTGCCAGCAGCTCAGGGTTAGGGGGAGCAGGAAACACCATATATTTT.

V is TRBV28 and J is TRBJ2-1, with D possibly matching TRBD1 (5 bases). This CDR3 is 15 amino acids long. The germline V and J ends were trimmed by 3 bases and 6 bases, with 15 bases remaining between them. Germline V gene data show CDR1 as MDHEN and CDR2 as SYDVKM. The CDR3 spells CASSFRVRGSNEQFF. The CDR3 bases are TGTGCCAGCAGTTTTAGGGTAAGGGGTTCCAATGAGCAGTTCTTC.

The chain employs TRBV10-2 and TRBJ1-6; a possible D gene is TRBD1 (5 bases). Trimming shortened V by 3 bases and J by 7 bases, and 7 bases separated the two germline ends. The length of the CDR3 is 13 residues. In germline, CDR1 is WSHSY, CDR2 SAAADI. CDR3 loop: CASSDRVNSPLHF. The CDR3 nucleotides read TGCGCCAGCAGTGACAGGGTGAATTCACCCCTCCACTTT.

The rearrangement joins TRBV6-5 to TRBJ1-6; 9 bases align to TRBD1. In germline, CDR1 is MNHEY, CDR2 SVGAGI. The CDR3 is 15 residues long. J was trimmed by 7 bases and V by 6 bases; bases with no gene match: 7. CDR3: CASRMRQGGNSPLHF. CDR3 nucleotide sequence: TGTGCCAGCAGAATGAGACAGGGGGGGAATTCACCCCTCCACTTT.

The chain couples TRBV18 to TRBJ1-1; tentatively, D is TRBD1 (5 bases). This CDR3 spans 14 amino acids. V gave up 8 bases and J gave up 1 base, with 14 bases separating them. The germline gives CDR1 KGHSH, CDR2 LQKENI. CDR3 region: CASPKPQENTEAFF. Written as DNA, the CDR3 is TGTGCCAGCCCAAAGCCACAGGAGAACACTGAAGCTTTCTTT.

The sample holds one count of this clone. This chain connects TRBV6-5 to TRBJ1-1; unclear D gene. V lost 0 bases to trimming and J lost 3 bases, with 8 bases between them. The length of the CDR3 is 14 residues. CDR1 MNHEY and CDR2 SVGAGI come from the germline V gene. The DNA of the CDR3 is TGTGCCAGCAGTTACTCGAGGATCCACACTGAAGCTTTCTTT. Encoded protein: CASSYSRIHTEAFF.

The J gene is TRBJ1-2, the V gene TRBV7-9, with 7 bases matching TRBD1. The trim removed 4 bases at V and 5 bases at J, leaving 10 bases unmatched. Germline V gene lookup returns CDR1 SEHNR and CDR2 FQNEAQ (reference sequence). The CDR3 is made up of 15 amino acids. This chain's CDR3 is CASSSNRGEDYGYTF. Written as DNA, the CDR3 is TGTGCCAGCAGCTCGAACAGGGGTGAAGATTATGGCTACACCTTC.

The chain joins TRBV27 to TRBJ1-2; D perhaps matches TRBD1 (5 bases). The CDR3 loop spans 15 amino acids. Trimming took 3 bases from V and 8 from J, leaving 19 bases between them. Looked up from germline, CDR1 is MNHEY and CDR2 is SMNVEV (reference sequence). This CDR3 reads CASSFRTQGGGGYTF. CDR3 coding DNA: TGTGCCAGCAGTTTCCGGACCCAGGGAGGTGGCGGCTACACCTTC.

The chain carries TRBV28 and TRBJ2-7; D might be TRBD1 (5 bases). With 6 bases removed from V and 4 bases from J, the gap between germline ends came to 16 bases. CDR1 is MDHEN, CDR2 SYDVKM, per germline. This CDR3 region has 14 residues. The CDR3 coding sequence is TGTGCCAGCAGGCCCAGAAGGGGAAGGTACGAGCAGTACTTC. Translation gives CASRPRRGRYEQYF.

This rearrangement joins TRBV28 to TRBJ1-3, with D possibly matching TRBD1 (6 bases). Germline V gene lookup returns CDR1 MDHEN and CDR2 SYDVKM. The CDR3 totals 18 residues. Trimming left V 8 bases short and J 1 base short, with 24 bases between. This CDR3 is CASGGGRVFSSSGNTIYF. CDR3 nucleotide sequence: TGTGCCAGCGGGGGGGGCAGGGTCTTTTCAAGTTCTGGAAACACCATATATTTT.

This chain links TRBV14 with TRBJ2-3, with TRBD2 matching 8 bases. The ends lost 0 bases at V and 7 bases at J; junction bases unmatched: 27. The CDR3 covers 22 residues. Germline V lookup: CDR1 SGHDN, CDR2 FVKESK. The CDR3 DNA is TGTGCCAGCAGCCAAGAGAACGCCGGGAGGGGCCCCGGTGGAGGGCCAGAGAATACGCAGTATTTT. This encodes CASSQENAGRGPGGGPENTQYF.

The chain has TRBV28 and TRBJ2-2, with TRBD2 matching 9 bases. With 3 bases clipped from V and 6 bases from J, the junction kept 17 bases outside the gene matches. This CDR3 has 19 amino acids. CDR1 is MDHEN and CDR2 is SYDVKM in the germline V gene. CDR3 amino acids: CASSFGPGSSGAGAGELFF. As DNA, the CDR3 is TGTGCCAGCAGTTTCGGTCCAGGATCTAGCGGGGCTGGGGCCGGGGAGCTGTTTTTT.

This clone appeared a single time. Different DNA sequences within this sample yield the same CDR3. The chain joins TRBV9 to TRBJ2-1; 8 bases are shared with TRBD1. CDR3 length equals 15 residues. V lost 4 bases, J lost 1 base, and 4 bases stayed unmatched. Germline CDR1 and CDR2: SGDLS and YYNGEE. CDR3 DNA sequence: TGTGCCAGCAGCCCCCGGACAGGGTCCTACAATGAGCAGTTCTTC. This sequence encodes CASSPRTGSYNEQFF.

The chain recombines TRBV11-2 with TRBJ2-7; 11 nucleotides align to TRBD2. This CDR3 comprises 16 residues. CDR1 SGHAT and CDR2 FQNNGV come from the germline V gene. After removal of 0 bases from V and 3 bases from J, the junction contained 4 bases not matched to a gene. The CDR3 sequence is CASSLDPTSGVYEQYF. CDR3 sequence (DNA): TGTGCCAGCAGCTTAGACCCGACTAGCGGGGTCTACGAGCAGTACTTC.

The V call is TRBV7-6, the J call TRBJ1-5; D gene unclear. The germline gives CDR1 SGHVS, CDR2 FNYEAQ. The V and J ends lost 5 bases and 0 bases respectively, with 8 bases between them. The CDR3 extends over 14 amino acids. DNA for the CDR3: TGTGCCAGCAGCCCCCGGAGTAGCAATCAGCCCCAGCATTTT. Amino acid sequence: CASSPRSSNQPQHF.

This chain links TRBV9 with TRBJ1-2; the D gene is possibly TRBD1 (6 bases). The germline CDR1 and CDR2 sequences are SGDLS and YYNGEE. The ends were cut back, 2 bases at V and 4 bases at J, with 18 bases in the middle. CDR3 length: 16 amino acids. The CDR3 loop is CASSVGTGGPSYGYTF. The CDR3 nucleotides read TGTGCCAGCAGCGTGGGGACGGGGGGGCCCTCCTATGGCTACACCTTC.

This sequence joins TRBV19 and TRBJ2-3, with D perhaps TRBD1 (5 bases). The germline gives CDR1 LNHDA, CDR2 SQIVND (reference sequence). The CDR3 length is 14 residues. Trimming took off 7 bases at V and 2 bases at J, with 13 bases between the two ends. The CDR3 sequence is CASKNRRHTDTQYF. The CDR3, as DNA: TGTGCCAGTAAAAACAGGAGACACACAGATACGCAGTATTTT.

V and J are TRBV27 and TRBJ2-6; TRBD1 is a possible D gene (6 bases). The V gene lost 5 bases and the J gene lost 0 bases, with 14 bases spanning the gap. CDR1 is MNHEY and CDR2 is SMNVEV in the germline V gene (reference sequence). This CDR3 has 17 residues. This CDR3 reads CASSQQGEDSGANVLTF. CDR3 coding DNA: TGTGCCAGCAGTCAACAGGGTGAAGACTCTGGGGCCAACGTCCTGACTTTC.

This sequence joins TRBV5-1 and TRBJ2-7; TRBD1 agrees at 8 bases. CDR3 length: 17 residues. V lost 2 bases, J lost 4 bases, and 14 bases stayed unmatched. Germline assignment: CDR1 SGHRS and CDR2 YFSETQ. CDR3 nucleotide sequence: TGCGCCAGCAGCTTCCACGGACCCGGACAGGGTACTTACGAGCAGTACTTC. It encodes CASSFHGPGQGTYEQYF. Full variable domain (rest looked up from reference TRBV5-1 and TRBJ2-7): KAGVTQTPRYLIKTRGQQVTLSCSPISGHRSVSWYQQTPGQGLQFLFEYFSETQRNKGNFPGRFSGRQFSNSRSEMNVSTLELGDSALYLCASSFHGPGQGTYEQYFGPGTRLTVT.

In its sample, this clone was seen once. The genes are TRBV28 and TRBJ1-5; 7 bases fit TRBD1. This CDR3 has 16 amino acids. Germline V gene sequence: CDR1 MDHEN, CDR2 SYDVKM. Losses at the gene ends were 3 bases for V and 3 bases for J; bases not matched to a gene: 8. CDR3: CASSLGTDRVNQPQHF. In DNA, the CDR3 is TGTGCCAGCAGTTTGGGGACTGACAGGGTCAATCAGCCCCAGCATTTT.

CDR3: CASSFFGQGARRSAYEQYF. DNA of the CDR3: TGTGCCAGCAGCTTCTTCGGACAGGGGGCTCGTCGGTCAGCCTACGAGCAGTACTTC. The chain uses TRBV11-2 and TRBJ2-7; TRBD1 matches at 11 bases. The CDR3 loop spans 19 amino acids. Germline V gene data show CDR1 as SGHAT and CDR2 as FQNNGV. The V and J ends lost 3 bases and 2 bases, in that order; junction bases with no gene match: 15.